Shown below are 26 T cell receptor beta chains from a single sample sequenced in a study of T cells in Graves' hyperthyroidism and ophthalmopathy. Using RNA transcripts as the source, TCR beta CDR3 regions were amplified. HTBI primers were used for first-round RT-PCR of the TCR CDR3. MiXCR, applied by TCRdb to the multiplex PCR reads, yields one record per CDR3 protein. The sample lists about 620,000 distinct CDR3 sequences, 15% to 20% seen once, with around 4% in the top ten. Material: blood. The origin of the receptors is a woman aged 25 to 39 with Graves' hyperthyroidism.

At least ten counts were recorded for this clonotype. This chain links TRBV5-1 with TRBJ2-7, with 9 nucleotides matching TRBD2. This CDR3 comprises 17 residues. Germline CDR1 and CDR2: SGHRS and YFSETQ. Trimming took 4 bases from V and 6 from J; bases not matched to a gene: 17. This CDR3 reads CASSLSGTSRIGVEQYF. DNA of the CDR3: TGCGCCAGCAGCCTTTCCGGGACTAGCAGAATAGGGGTCGAGCAGTACTTC.

Concerning this clonotype: Its ends do not fully match the called genes, so a read error is possible. This rearrangement joins TRBV20-1 to TRBJ2-4; perhaps TRBD1 as D (5 bases). Germline CDR1 is DFQATT and CDR2 is SNEGSKA (reference sequence). The CDR3 runs 15 residues. The CDR3, as DNA: TGCAGTGCTAGAGACCTAGACAGAGCCAAAAACATTCAGTGCTTC. It is translated as CSARDLDRAKNIQCF.

In this sample, this clonotype turned up many times. V gene TRBV20-1 combines with J gene TRBJ2-1; perhaps TRBD1 as D (5 bases). CDR3 length: 12 residues. The V gene's germline CDR1 is DFQATT and CDR2 SNEGSKA (reference sequence). V lost 6 bases to trimming and J lost 4 bases, with 10 bases between them. This CDR3 reads CSASRQYNEQFF. The CDR3 DNA reads TGCAGTGCATCTCGACAGTACAATGAGCAGTTCTTC.

The chain is built from TRBV13 and TRBJ1-2, with D possibly matching TRBD1 (5 bases). This CDR3 is built from 14 residues. V lost 2 bases and J 1 base, leaving 8 bases between the germline ends. The germline CDR1 and CDR2 sequences are PRHDT and FYEKMQ (reference sequence). The CDR3 coding sequence is TGTGCCAGCAGCTTACGGGGCGATAACTATGGCTACACCTTC. It yields the protein CASSLRGDNYGYTF.

This clonotype has more than one count but fewer than ten. This chain uses TRBV29-1 with TRBJ2-5; 8 bases are a match to TRBD1. V shed 8 bases, J shed 5 bases, and the junction held 13 bases outside the gene matches. The CDR3 length is 14 residues. Germline CDR1 reads SQVTM; CDR2 reads ANQGSEA. CDR3 nucleotides: TGCAGCTTCTCGGGCCAGGGGGCGAGCGAGACCCAGTACTTC. It is translated as CSFSGQGASETQYF.

This clonotype occurred many times. The chain has TRBV18 and TRBJ2-7; 7 bases fit TRBD1. Germline CDR1 is KGHSH and CDR2 is LQKENI. The trim removed 3 bases at V and 4 bases at J, leaving 3 bases unmatched. The CDR3 loop spans 13 amino acids. CDR3 coding DNA: TGTGCCAGCTCACCCCGGACAGGTTACGAGCAGTACTTC. Encoded protein: CASSPRTGYEQYF.

This clonotype appeared many times. This chain joins TRBV27 and TRBJ2-1; D gene uncertain. The CDR3 sequence is 15 residues long. Germline CDR1 is MNHEY and CDR2 is SMNVEV (reference sequence). Trimming stripped 5 bases from V and 4 bases from J, with 15 bases between. CDR3 nucleotide sequence: TGTGCCAGCAGTCGGCGAGCCAAGGAATACAATGAGCAGTTCTTC. This translates into CASSRRAKEYNEQFF.

Only a few counts were recorded for this clonotype. This chain uses TRBV9 with TRBJ1-1; a weak D match, TRBD1 (6 bases). This CDR3 comprises 14 residues. V lost 3 bases, J lost 1 base, and 10 bases lay in between. The germline gives CDR1 SGDLS, CDR2 YYNGEE. The CDR3 bases are TGTGCCAGCAGCGCCTCGGGGGCGAACACTGAAGCTTTCTTT. Translating it yields CASSASGANTEAFF.

This clonotype was observed at least ten times. V and J are TRBV9 and TRBJ2-7; maybe TRBD2 (6 bases). Germline CDR1 reads SGDLS; CDR2 reads YYNGEE. The CDR3 contains 15 residues. The V and J ends lost 0 bases and 5 bases respectively, with 15 bases between them. The CDR3 region has the DNA TGTGCCAGCAGCGTAGGGGGGGAGAGTAGACACGAGCAGTACTTC. This sequence encodes CASSVGGESRHEQYF.

The chain uses TRBV7-9 and TRBJ2-7; 8 nucleotides line up with TRBD2. The V and J ends lost 5 bases and 7 bases, in that order; junction bases with no gene match: 7. Germline V CDR1 and CDR2: SEHNR, FQNEAQ (reference sequence). The CDR3 loop spans 13 amino acids. CDR3: CASSHGLAWEQYF. The DNA for the CDR3 is TGTGCCAGCAGCCACGGACTAGCTTGGGAGCAGTACTTC.

This chain links TRBV6-1 with TRBJ2-5; 11 bases are a match to TRBD2. The CDR3 totals 15 residues. In germline, CDR1 is MNHNS, CDR2 SASEGT. J gave up 4 bases and V 3 bases, and 4 bases lay outside the gene matches. CDR3 sequence: CASSDSGRARETQYF. CDR3 DNA: TGTGCCAGCAGTGATAGCGGGAGGGCCCGAGAGACCCAGTACTTC.

This clonotype appeared many times. V is TRBV11-2 and J is TRBJ2-1; a weak D match, TRBD1 (5 bases). From germline, CDR1 is SGHAT and CDR2 FQNNGV. The V and J ends lost 7 bases and 3 bases respectively, with 16 bases between them. CDR3 length: 15 residues. CDR3 sequence reads: CASTLTGDFYNEQFF. For the CDR3, the DNA is TGTGCCAGCACCCTAACAGGCGACTTCTACAATGAGCAGTTCTTC.

This clonotype was seen only a few times. This rearrangement joins TRBV6-1 to TRBJ1-2, with 9 nucleotides matching TRBD1. V was pared by 8 bases and J by 4 bases, with 8 bases of the junction left unmatched. Germline-derived CDR1 and CDR2 are MNHNS and SASEGT. CDR3 length: 14 amino acids. CDR3 nucleotides: TGTGCCAGCGCTGGACAGGGGAAAGCCTATGGCTACACCTTC. Amino acid sequence: CASAGQGKAYGYTF.

This clonotype was seen many times. This chain links TRBV10-3 with TRBJ2-7, with a weak D call TRBD1 (6 bases). This CDR3 spans 13 amino acids. Trimming took 4 bases from V and 3 from J, leaving 10 bases between them. The V gene's germline CDR1 is ENHRY and CDR2 SYGVKD. The chain's CDR3 is CAISGQGLYEQYF. In DNA, the CDR3 is TGTGCCATCAGTGGTCAGGGGCTCTACGAGCAGTACTTC.

This clonotype was seen at least ten times. This chain links TRBV30 with TRBJ2-1; maybe TRBD1 (6 bases). Germline lookup yields CDR1 GTSNPN and CDR2 SVGIG (reference sequence). The V end was cut by 4 bases, the J end by 4 bases, with 14 bases between. The length of the CDR3 is 14 residues. The CDR3 bases are TGTGCCTGGACCCACGGACAGCCTTACAATGAGCAGTTCTTC. It translates to CAWTHGQPYNEQFF.

This clonotype has more than one count but fewer than ten. The rearrangement joins TRBV5-1 to TRBJ2-5; D gene unclear. The CDR3 extends over 14 amino acids. The V gene's germline CDR1 is SGHRS and CDR2 YFSETQ. The V and J ends lost 6 bases and 2 bases respectively, with 14 bases between them. The CDR3 DNA follows: TGCGCCAGCACCACCGTGGGAATACAAGAGACCCAGTACTTC. This encodes CASTTVGIQETQYF.

This chain joins TRBV4-1 and TRBJ2-7; 7 bases map to TRBD2. The CDR3 sequence is 16 residues long. The V gene end was trimmed by 0 bases and the J gene end by 0 bases; junction bases not matched to a gene: 5. Per germline, CDR1 MGHRA and CDR2 YSYEKL. The CDR3 DNA sequence: TGCGCCAGCAGCCAAGAAGGCGGCGGGAGCTCCTACGAGCAGTACTTC. Its protein product is CASSQEGGGSSYEQYF.

This clonotype came up many times. The chain joins TRBV27 to TRBJ2-7, with a possible D match to TRBD1 (7 bases). Per the germline V gene, CDR1 is MNHEY and CDR2 is SMNVEV (reference sequence). With 6 bases removed from V and 6 bases from J, the gap between germline ends came to 27 bases. This CDR3 is built from 17 residues. CDR3 coding DNA: TGTGCCAGCAGGGAGGGGGCGATTGTGGGGTATACTCGCGAGCAGTACTTC. Encoded protein: CASREGAIVGYTREQYF.

This clonotype was recorded at least ten times. The chain recombines TRBV20-1 with TRBJ2-2; D is possibly TRBD2 (6 bases). Germline V gene data show CDR1 as DFQATT and CDR2 as SNEGSKA (reference sequence). There are 15 residues in the CDR3. V lost 3 bases, J lost 5 bases, and 16 bases lay in between. The CDR3 sequence is CSASGGTGVTGELFF. The CDR3 DNA is TGCAGTGCTAGTGGAGGGACCGGTGTTACCGGGGAGCTGTTTTTT.

This chain connects TRBV14 to TRBJ1-5; the D is unclear. V gave up 0 bases and J gave up 0 bases, with 9 bases separating them. CDR1 is SGHDN and CDR2 is FVKESK in the germline V gene. This CDR3 has 16 amino acids. The chain's CDR3 is CASSQEGRNSNQPQHF. The CDR3 coding sequence is TGTGCCAGCAGCCAAGAGGGTCGGAATAGCAATCAGCCCCAGCATTTT.

Comment on this clonotype: Being one base from a much bigger clone, this may be a read error. The CDR3 region is CASRTPVSRAITGELFF. The CDR3 DNA sequence: TGTGCCAGCAGAACCCCAGTTTCCAGAGCCATAACCGGGGAGCTGTTTTTT. The chain uses TRBV6-1 and TRBJ2-2; D uncertain. In germline, CDR1 is MNHNS, CDR2 SASEGT. This CDR3 contains 17 residues. The ends were cut back, 6 bases at V and 5 bases at J, with 22 bases in the middle.

At least ten counts were recorded for this clonotype. The chain has TRBV28 and TRBJ1-1; D might be TRBD1 (5 bases). The CDR3 has 14 residues. Trimming left V 3 bases short and J 5 bases short, with 13 bases between. In germline, CDR1 is MDHEN, CDR2 SYDVKM. CDR3 DNA: TGTGCCAGCAGTTTGAGGGGATTTGGGACTGAAGCTTTCTTT. Its translation is CASSLRGFGTEAFF.

The CDR3 coding sequence is TGTGCCACCAGTTCCCAGACTAGCGGGAGACCAGATACGCAGTATTTT. Its protein is CATSSQTSGRPDTQYF. The J gene is TRBJ2-3, the V gene TRBV24-1; 12 nucleotides agree with TRBD2. The CDR3 runs to 16 residues. The germline CDR1 and CDR2 sequences are KGHDR and SFDVKD. V lost 6 bases and J lost 4; bases outside the gene matches: 7.

This clonotype was counted many times. The V and J genes are TRBV24-1 and TRBJ2-7, with 7 bases fitting TRBD1. V shed 1 base and J 7 bases; nucleotides not matched to a gene: 12. The CDR3 runs 16 residues. CDR1 is KGHDR, CDR2 SFDVKD, per germline. The DNA of the CDR3 is TGTGCCACCAGTGATTTAAGCTCAGGGGGTACTATGGAGCAGTACTTC. Residues: CATSDLSSGGTMEQYF.

This clonotype was recorded at least ten times. The chain has TRBV12-3 or TRBV12-4 and TRBJ1-1; D uncertain. Trimming took off 6 bases at V and 7 bases at J, with 12 bases between the two ends. The CDR3 extends over 12 amino acids. CDR3 in amino acids: CASRPGSREAFF. Written as DNA, the CDR3 is TGTGCCAGCAGACCCGGAAGTCGTGAAGCTTTCTTT.

Details on this clonotype: Because it lacks the conserved phenylalanine or tryptophan at the end, this CDR3 is likely a read error. The genes are TRBV6-5 and TRBJ2-7; a possible D gene is TRBD2 (7 bases). From germline, CDR1 is MNHEY and CDR2 SVGAGI. The CDR3 covers 15 residues. V was clipped by 6 bases and J by 1 base, with 16 bases between them. CDR3 sequence: CASSLDRGGSYEQYS. CDR3 nucleotides: TGTGCCAGCAGCTTAGATAGGGGGGGGTCCTACGAGCAGTACTCC.